This TCR beta chain is drawn from a study of blood T cell repertoires in COVID-19. Whole-study context: COVID-19 samples collected from the United States, Italy and Spain covered acute and convalescent phases.

Per the authors' pipeline: Estimation of nucleated cell counts was performed using reference gene primer amplification. Libraries were prepared by immunoSEQ multiplex PCR; TCRdb keeps only in-frame clonotypes and omits some of them. V, J and clone size reflect that table, while D and trimming were determined from the DNA. This table has fewer than 350,000 clones, 90% appearing once. Individuals aged roughly 18 to 100 years were recruited from about two dozen US areas. Cohorts were based on clinical histories the participants reported. From germline, CDR1 is SNHLY and CDR2 FYNNEI. V lost 4 bases to trimming and J lost 5 bases; unmatched junction nucleotides: 10. CDR3 length equals 15 residues.

The clonotype was recovered from a woman aged 18-29 years with acute COVID-19. Specimen: PBMCs or T cells enriched from blood (not recorded which). This chain joins TRBV2 and TRBJ2-5; 7 positions agree with TRBD1. The CDR3 coding sequence is TGTGCCAGCAGTGGTTCGACAGGGAGAAGGGAGACCCAGTACTTC. It specifies CASSGSTGRRETQYF.